The 6 T cell receptor beta chains below all came from one sample that was sequenced in a study of Ad26.COV2.S vaccination and SARS-CoV-2 variants. TCRdb's copy holds only in-frame clones and misses some; the assay was immunoSEQ multiplex PCR. The sample holds roughly 420,000 clones, 75% to 90% seen once. The treatment was: around 19 received Ad26.COV2.S at low or high dose, single or two shots; five or six received placebo; per-sample allocation not given. At day 63 after the first vaccine or placebo injection, samples were drawn. The starting material was peripheral blood, obtained in a trial of Ad26.COV2.S vaccine versus placebo. The receptors here all came from a person aged 18-60 years who received the Ad26.COV2.S COVID-19 vaccine or a placebo.

The chain recombines TRBV9 with TRBJ1-6; D is uncertain. The CDR3 contains 14 residues. V lost 5 bases, J lost 10 bases, and 16 bases lay in between. Germline assignment: CDR1 SGDLS and CDR2 YYNGEE. This CDR3 reads CASSRDKMVSPLHF. The CDR3 bases are TGTGCCAGCAGTAGGGATAAGATGGTGTCACCCCTCCACTTT.

V usage is TRBV7-9 and J usage is TRBJ2-3; D call uncertain. Looked up from germline, CDR1 is SEHNR and CDR2 is FQNEAQ (reference sequence). V lost 11 bases to trimming and J lost 2 bases, with 20 bases between them. The CDR3 is made up of 15 amino acids. For the CDR3, the DNA is TGTGCCTCCACCCCTTCGGCGGTTACCACAGATACGCAGTATTTT. It yields the protein CASTPSAVTTDTQYF.

The chain joins TRBV6-5 to TRBJ2-7; 12 bases align to TRBD2. V shed 7 bases, J shed 8 bases, and the junction held 6 bases outside the gene matches. CDR3 length: 13 residues. Germline-derived CDR1 and CDR2 are MNHEY and SVGAGI. The CDR3 sequence: CASTSGRARQQYV. CDR3 sequence (DNA): TGTGCCAGCACTAGCGGGAGGGCCCGGCAGCAGTACGTC.

The rearrangement links TRBV7-2 to TRBJ2-1; 10 positions agree with TRBD2. V lost 3 bases, J lost 8 bases, and 7 bases stayed unmatched. The germline V gene has CDR1 SGHTA and CDR2 FQGNSA. The CDR3 totals 15 residues. The CDR3 DNA follows: TGTGCCAGCAGCTTGGCTAGCGGGAGCACTGATGAGCAGTTCTTC. Amino acid sequence: CASSLASGSTDEQFF.

CDR3 DNA: TGTGCCAGCAGCACGGGACAGGGGTATCCCGTGGGAGAGACCCAGTACTTC. This sequence encodes CASSTGQGYPVGETQYF. The chain uses TRBV11-3 and TRBJ2-5; 10 nucleotides align to TRBD1. Germline values: CDR1 SGHNT, CDR2 YENEEA. The J segment lost 4 bases and the V segment lost 5 bases, leaving 13 bases of the junction unmatched. The CDR3 runs 17 residues. The full variable domain, its missing parts supplied by reference TRBV11-3 and TRBJ2-5, is EAGVVQSPRYKIIEKKQPVAFWCNPISGHNTLYWYLQNLGQGPELLIRYENEEAVDDSQLPKDRFSAERLKGVDSTLKIQPAELGDSAVYLCASSTGQGYPVGETQYFGPGTRLLVL.

The chain recombines TRBV4-2 with TRBJ1-2; 7 bases align to TRBD1. CDR1 is LGHNA, CDR2 YNFKEQ, per germline. This CDR3 contains 15 residues. Germline trimming cut 4 bases from V and 2 bases from J; bases unmatched to any gene: 7. The CDR3 sequence: CASSRRDSTNYGYTF. CDR3 nucleotide sequence: TGTGCCAGCAGCCGGAGGGACAGTACAAACTATGGCTACACCTTC.